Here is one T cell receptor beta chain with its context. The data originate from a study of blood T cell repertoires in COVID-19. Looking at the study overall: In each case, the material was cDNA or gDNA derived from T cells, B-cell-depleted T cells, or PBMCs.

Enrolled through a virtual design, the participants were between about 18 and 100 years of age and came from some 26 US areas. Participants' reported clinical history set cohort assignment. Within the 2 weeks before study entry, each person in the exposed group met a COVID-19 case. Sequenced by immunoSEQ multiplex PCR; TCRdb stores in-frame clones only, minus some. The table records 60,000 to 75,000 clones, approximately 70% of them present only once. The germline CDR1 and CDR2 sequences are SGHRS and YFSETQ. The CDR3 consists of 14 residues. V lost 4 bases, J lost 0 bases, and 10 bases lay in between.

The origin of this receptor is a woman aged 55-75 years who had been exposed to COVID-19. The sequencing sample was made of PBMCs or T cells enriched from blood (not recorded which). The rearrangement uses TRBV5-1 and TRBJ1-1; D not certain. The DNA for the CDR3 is TGCGCCAGCAGCCTCGACAAGGTGAACACTGAAGCTTTCTTT. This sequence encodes CASSLDKVNTEAFF.